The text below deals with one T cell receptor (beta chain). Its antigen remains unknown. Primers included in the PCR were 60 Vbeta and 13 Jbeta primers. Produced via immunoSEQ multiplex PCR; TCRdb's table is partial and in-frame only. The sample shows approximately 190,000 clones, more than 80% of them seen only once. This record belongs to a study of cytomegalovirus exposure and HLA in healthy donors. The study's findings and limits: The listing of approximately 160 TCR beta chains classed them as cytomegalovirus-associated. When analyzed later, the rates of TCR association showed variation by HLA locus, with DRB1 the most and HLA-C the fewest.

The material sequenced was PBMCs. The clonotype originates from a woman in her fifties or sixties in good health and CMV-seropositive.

Here the CDR3 DNA reads TGCGCCAGCAGCTTAACTAGCGGGAGCTACAATGAGCAGTTCTTC. Protein: CASSLTSGSYNEQFF. This chain connects TRBV5-1 to TRBJ2-1; TRBD2 matches 11 bases. Germline lookup yields CDR1 SGHRS and CDR2 YFSETQ. The CDR3 extends over 15 amino acids. V shed 2 bases, J shed 3 bases, and the junction held 1 base outside the gene matches.